This TCR beta chain emerged from a study of shared clonotypes between healthy human individuals (TCRdb year 2020). Background on the whole study: The cohort included three men and two women between 18 and 49 years of age. Per donor, three plates each were used for CD4 naive and CD4 memory, two for CD8 naive, and one for CD8 memory. To estimate repertoire size and how much clonotypes are shared between individuals, the study performed deep sequencing of blood TCR repertoires from roughly five healthy adults. To increase sequencing depth and limit assay-specific biases, different laboratories used diverse techniques to prepare libraries and sequence TCR repertoires. Each donor's leukapheresis produced roughly between roughly 0.85 and 10 billion PBMCs.

Using the deep immunoSEQ assay, multiplex PCR amplified TCR CDR3 regions from genomic DNA. For each cell subset, the extracted genomic DNA was distributed evenly across all wells of several immunoSEQ 96-well plates, and each plate served as one replicate. For sorted subsets, roughly 200 ng of genomic DNA, equivalent to 30,000 or so T cell genomes, went into each replicate PCR. Purified libraries were measured with a Qubit 3.0 fluorometer, size-checked on a Bioanalyzer 2100, and measured again with the KAPA Library Quantification kit. Every immunoSEQ 96-well plate was sequenced on a separate single-read 150-cycle Illumina NextSeq 550 flow cell. In the source study's methods: Because the immunoSEQ output held only junctional sequences and lacked quality scores, the filtering could not match the filtering applied to full-length reads. Sequences were annotated with PyIR, a Python wrapper for IgBLAST v1.9, using IMGT germline references to assign V/J genes and CDR3. Reads were filtered out if the reads had weak V/J assignments (E-value above 1e-6), no CDR3, stop codons, out-of-frame junctions, or ambiguous translated residues. V3J clonotypes were defined as sequences sharing an identical inferred V gene, J gene, and CDR3 amino acid sequence. To compute the percentage overlap between repertoires, the number of shared unique clonotypes was divided by the size of the smaller repertoire. Three approaches were used to assess repertoire richness: RTK rarefaction, the Chao1 estimator, and Recon v2.1 estimates of unobserved clonotypes. For all TCRbeta clonotypes obtained by the gDNA method from several donors, generation probabilities were computed with OLGA. This is the immuneACCESS table as TCRdb keeps it, with only in-frame sequences that have V and J called. A part of the clones is gone; compared with another copy, unresolved V genes explain less than half, and the rest is unexplained. That table supplies the V and J calls and clone size; D and trimming were determined from the DNA. The sample table holds under 600,000 clones, of which 97% were seen once. The top ten hold 0.055% to 0.07% of the sample.

Healthy HIV-negative adults with no recently reported acute infections or vaccinations were included as donors. Every donor was a Caucasian adult residing in Nashville, Tennessee, USA. CD4+ T cells were enriched by magnetic negative selection, after which naive cells were positively selected on CD45RA and the negative fraction was taken as the memory subset. Blood was obtained by leukapheresis, after which PBMCs were separated by Ficoll-Histopaque density gradient centrifugation and cryopreserved in liquid nitrogen vapor phase. Analytical flow cytometry was used to check the purity and quantity of each magnetically sorted T cell population. Each sorted fraction had its genomic DNA isolated and then quantified by UV absorbance on a Nanodrop 2000c. Overall results and qualifications from the work: Sampling was limited to blood, and TCR repertoires in tissue likely differ from TCR repertoires in blood. Incomplete sequencing was indicated by rarefaction of sorted-subset datasets, despite the large sequencing depth. Sharing across several donors was observed for approximately 5% of naive CD4, under 4% of naive CD8, 2% to 2.5% of memory CD4, and less than 0.45% of memory CD8 clonotypes. Pairwise subsampling led to the expectation that sequencing depth would affect the degree of clonotype sharing among donors. Estimated clonotype richness was generally larger for naive than for memory subsets. The genetic and exposure-history diversity represented was limited by the small number of donors. Clonotypes shared by all four sorted-subset donors showed higher generation probabilities than non-shared clonotypes.

The CDR3 sequence holds 12 residues, the cysteine and phenylalanine included. The read is trimmed to its CDR3 DNA, 36 bases read in frame from base 1. V is clipped by 4 bases and J by 5 bases, and the sequence between their germline boundaries is 8 bases long. CDR1 and CDR2, looked up from the germline V gene, are SGHVS and FNYEAQ. This clone was counted a single time. Its target antigen remains unknown. It has no much larger one-base neighbor in the sample; base qualities were not kept. Sequencing was carried out using naive CD4+ T cells sorted from blood. According to the study, the label for this sample's cell subset or site signals: CD45RA+ positively selected. This receptor was identified in a woman in her twenties or thirties in good health. The chain couples TRBV7-6 to TRBJ2-5; the D gene lacks a confident call. CDR3 sequence: CASSYISETQYF. The base sequence is TGTGCCAGCAGCTATATCTCGGAGACCCAGTACTTC.